The 5 T cell receptor beta chains below come from one sample, sequenced in a study of human T cells and chemical hapten exposure. Before extraction, the whole blood was not fractionated, and total RNA was taken from it. TCRdb reanalysed the 5' RACE reads using MiXCR and keeps one entry per CDR3 protein. The sample contains about 140,000 distinct CDR3 sequences, 4.1% of which appear only once. These receptors were taken from a female donor in good health.

This clonotype appeared a few times. The chain recombines TRBV6-1 with TRBJ2-1, with D hard to call. CDR1 MNHNS and CDR2 SASEGT come from the germline V gene. The CDR3 is 10 amino acids. V lost 5 bases and J lost 13, with 9 bases in between. CDR3 nucleotides: TGTGCCAGCAGTAGGGAACAACAGTTCTTC. Translating gives CASSREQQFF.

This clonotype has at least ten counts. This sequence joins TRBV20-1 and TRBJ1-1; D call uncertain. The germline CDR1 and CDR2 sequences are DFQATT and SNEGSKA (reference sequence). V lost 3 bases, J lost 4 bases, and 12 bases lay in between. The CDR3 covers 13 residues. CDR3 in amino acids: CSASLDPGTEAFF. DNA for the CDR3: TGCAGTGCTAGTCTTGATCCCGGCACTGAAGCTTTCTTT.

This clonotype was seen repeatedly, ten times or more. The chain combines TRBV12-3 or TRBV12-4 with TRBJ1-2; 7 nucleotides agree with TRBD1. J gave up 6 bases and V 2 bases, and 6 bases lay outside the gene matches. The CDR3 runs to 14 residues. This chain's CDR3 is CASSLRQGKDGYTF. The CDR3 coding sequence is TGTGCCAGCAGTTTAAGACAGGGAAAGGATGGCTACACCTTC.

This clonotype was observed at least ten times. The chain carries TRBV6-2 or TRBV6-3 and TRBJ2-3; 7 bases agree with TRBD2. CDR1 and CDR2 from the germline V gene are MNHEY and SVGEGT. The CDR3 runs 14 residues. V lost 4 bases to trimming and J lost 6 bases; unmatched junction nucleotides: 7. The CDR3 loop reads CASSWLAAWDTQYF. The DNA of the CDR3 is TGTGCCAGCAGTTGGCTAGCGGCCTGGGATACGCAGTATTTT.

Many counts were recorded for this clonotype. The chain joins TRBV4-2 to TRBJ2-1; 12 bases align to TRBD2. Germline assignment: CDR1 LGHNA and CDR2 YNFKEQ. Trimming cost V 5 bases and J 7 bases; bases outside gene matches: 9. The CDR3 contains 16 residues. The CDR3 loop is CASSSRSSGGANEQFF. CDR3 coding DNA: TGTGCCAGCAGCTCTCGATCTAGCGGGGGGGCTAATGAGCAGTTCTTC.